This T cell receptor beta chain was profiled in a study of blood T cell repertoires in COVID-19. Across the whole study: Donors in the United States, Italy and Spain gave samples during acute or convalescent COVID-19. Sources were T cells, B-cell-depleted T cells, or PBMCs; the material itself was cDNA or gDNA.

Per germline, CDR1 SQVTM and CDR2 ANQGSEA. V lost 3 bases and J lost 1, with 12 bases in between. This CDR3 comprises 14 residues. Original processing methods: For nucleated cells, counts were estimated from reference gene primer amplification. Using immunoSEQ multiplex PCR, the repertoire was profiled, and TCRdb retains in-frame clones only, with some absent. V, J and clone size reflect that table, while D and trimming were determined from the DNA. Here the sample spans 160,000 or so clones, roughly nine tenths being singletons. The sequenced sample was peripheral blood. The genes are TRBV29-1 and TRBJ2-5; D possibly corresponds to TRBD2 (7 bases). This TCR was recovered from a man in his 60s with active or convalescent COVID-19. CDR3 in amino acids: CSVDAGALQETQYF. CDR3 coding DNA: TGCAGCGTTGACGCGGGGGCGCTCCAAGAGACCCAGTACTTC. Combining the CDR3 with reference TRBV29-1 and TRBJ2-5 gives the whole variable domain SAVISQKPSRDICQRGTSLTIQCQVDSQVTMMFWYRQQPGQSLTLIATANQGSEATYESGFVIDKFPISRPNLTFSTLTVSNMSPEDSSIYLCSVDAGALQETQYFGPGTRLLVL.